One and the same sample provided the 4 T cell receptor beta chains below, sequenced in a study of shared clonotypes between healthy human individuals. Sequenced by immunoSEQ multiplex PCR; TCRdb stores in-frame clones only, minus some. The data contain fewer than 700,000 clones, just over 75% of them singletons. Sequencing was done on a sample of PBMCs. These receptors all stem from a woman between 40 and 55 years old in good health. Some clones in this sample may be carry-over from other donors' samples.

The chain is built from TRBV28 and TRBJ2-1; 8 nucleotides align to TRBD2. The CDR3 has 14 amino acids. V lost 4 bases to trimming and J lost 15 bases; unmatched junction nucleotides: 14. The germline V gene encodes CDR1 MDHEN and CDR2 SYDVKM. The CDR3 here is CASSSPGTRFDRFF. For the CDR3, the DNA is TGTGCCAGCAGTTCCCCCGGGACTAGGTTTGACCGGTTCTTC.

The chain is built from TRBV9 and TRBJ2-5; 9 bases match TRBD2. Germline-derived CDR1 and CDR2 are SGDLS and YYNGEE. The CDR3 is made up of 14 amino acids. V gave up 3 bases and J gave up 5 bases; unmatched junction bases: 5. Written as DNA, the CDR3 is TGTGCCAGCAGCGCGGGACTAGCTGCGGAGACCCAGTACTTC. This encodes CASSAGLAAETQYF. Supplemented by reference TRBV9 and TRBJ2-5, the full variable domain reads DSGVTQTPKHLITATGQRVTLRCSPRSGDLSVYWYQQSLDQGLQFLIQYYNGEERAKGNILERFSAQQFPDLHSELNLSSLELGDSALYFCASSAGLAAETQYFGPGTRLLVL.

Worth noting for this clone: At one of its ends the junction is not consistent with the germline gene, which may arise from a read error. The V call is TRBV4-2, the J call TRBJ1-4; 7 bases line up with TRBD1. From germline, CDR1 is LGHNA and CDR2 YNFKEQ. This CDR3 comprises 13 residues. For the CDR3, the DNA is TGTGCCGGCAGACAGGGCTGGAATGAAAAACTGTTTTTT. This sequence encodes CAGRQGWNEKLFF.

The rearrangement links TRBV25-1 to TRBJ1-4; no clear D gene. The CDR3 is 15 residues long. Germline loops: CDR1 MGHDK, CDR2 SYGVNS. V gave up 4 bases and J gave up 8 bases, with 17 bases separating them. DNA of the CDR3: TGTGCCAGCAGTGCGCCCTTAGGGATGGAGGAAAAACTGTTTTTT. It codes for CASSAPLGMEEKLFF.